Shown below are 12 T cell receptor beta chains from a single sample sequenced in a study of preoperative IRX-2 immunotherapy in early breast cancer. Sequenced by immunoSEQ multiplex PCR; TCRdb stores in-frame clones only, minus some. The profile shows tens of thousands of clones, roughly four fifths of them singletons. Noted treatment: preoperative locoregional IRX-2 cytokine immunotherapy. The material was lymph node tissue, obtained after IRX-2 immunotherapy. The receptors shown here come from a human donor with breast cancer.

The CDR3 loop reads CATSPTFQGSEKLFF. In nucleotides, the CDR3 is TGTGCCACCAGTCCAACCTTTCAGGGTTCTGAAAAACTGTTTTTT. The chain couples TRBV15 to TRBJ1-4, with D possibly being TRBD1 (5 bases). Looked up from germline, CDR1 is LNHNV and CDR2 is YYDKDF (reference sequence). Trimming took 6 bases from V and 7 from J, leaving 18 bases between them. CDR3 size: 15 residues.

The sample holds a few counts of this clone. V gene TRBV28 combines with J gene TRBJ1-1, with a weak D call TRBD1 (5 bases). V gave up 3 bases and J gave up 0 bases, with 8 bases separating them. The CDR3 covers 14 residues. The germline V gene has CDR1 MDHEN and CDR2 SYDVKM. CDR3 in amino acids: CASSFRGLNTEAFF. The CDR3 region has the DNA TGTGCCAGCAGTTTTAGGGGCTTGAACACTGAAGCTTTCTTT.

This clone showed up just a few times. V usage is TRBV18 and J usage is TRBJ2-2; D is perhaps TRBD2 (5 bases). The CDR3 sequence is 16 residues long. Germline V gives CDR1 KGHSH, CDR2 LQKENI. Trimming removed 1 base from V and 5 bases from J, with 14 bases in between. CDR3 loop: CASSPRRTPGTGELFF. CDR3 nucleotides: TGTGCCAGCTCACCACGGAGGACCCCCGGTACCGGGGAGCTGTTTTTT.

The V and J genes are TRBV10-2 and TRBJ2-5; 13 bases align to TRBD2. The CDR3 loop spans 16 amino acids. Per germline, CDR1 WSHSY and CDR2 SAAADI. V dropped 4 bases and J dropped 4; count of bases not matched to a gene: 6. The CDR3 spells CASSGLAGGRGETQYF. The CDR3, as DNA: TGCGCCAGCAGTGGACTAGCGGGGGGCCGGGGAGAGACCCAGTACTTC.

This chain links TRBV28 with TRBJ1-2; TRBD1 aligns across 10 bases. The CDR3 has 13 residues. After removal of 6 bases from V and 8 bases from J, the junction contained 6 bases not matched to a gene. CDR1 and CDR2 from the germline V gene are MDHEN and SYDVKM. CDR3 nucleotides: TGTGCCAGCAGCCAGGGACAGGGGATAGGCTACACCTTC. Its translation: CASSQGQGIGYTF.

The chain couples TRBV11-3 to TRBJ2-6; no definite D call. Trimming shortened V by 1 base and J by 1 base, and 5 bases separated the two germline ends. CDR1 and CDR2 (germline): SGHNT, YENEEA. This CDR3 comprises 15 residues. The CDR3 loop reads CASSLGGSGANVLTF. The CDR3 region has the DNA TGTGCCAGCAGCTTAGGTGGATCTGGGGCCAACGTCCTGACTTTC. Filled out from reference TRBV11-3 and TRBJ2-6, the complete variable domain reads EAGVVQSPRYKIIEKKQPVAFWCNPISGHNTLYWYLQNLGQGPELLIRYENEEAVDDSQLPKDRFSAERLKGVDSTLKIQPAELGDSAVYLCASSLGGSGANVLTFGAGSRLTVL.

The rearrangement joins TRBV5-1 to TRBJ1-2, with D tentatively TRBD1 (6 bases). Trimming cost V 0 bases and J 4 bases, with 13 bases left between them. The germline V gene has CDR1 SGHRS and CDR2 YFSETQ. The CDR3 contains 15 residues. CDR3: CASSLDHRAVYGYTF. The CDR3 DNA sequence: TGCGCCAGCAGCTTGGATCACAGGGCCGTCTATGGCTACACCTTC.

This clone was recorded once. This chain uses TRBV5-1 with TRBJ2-2; 7 nucleotides agree with TRBD1. CDR3 size: 15 residues. Per the germline V gene, CDR1 is SGHRS and CDR2 is YFSETQ. After removal of 4 bases from V and 1 base from J, the junction contained 4 bases not matched to a gene. The CDR3 here is CASSPGDRNTGELFF. The DNA for the CDR3 is TGCGCCAGCAGCCCCGGGGACAGGAACACCGGGGAGCTGTTTTTT.

In this sample, this clone turned up a few times. CDR3 sequence: CASSSGTSLLTDTQYF. CDR3 nucleotide sequence: TGTGCCAGCAGCTCCGGGACAAGCTTACTCACAGATACGCAGTATTTT. J is TRBJ2-3 and V is TRBV11-3, with a weak D call TRBD1 (6 bases). This CDR3 has 16 residues. Per germline, CDR1 SGHNT and CDR2 YENEEA. V was pared by 4 bases and J by 2 bases, with 16 bases between.

A few counts support this clone. The V and J genes are TRBV11-3 and TRBJ1-3; D unclear. V was shortened by 3 bases and J by 0 bases, with 18 bases between the two germline ends. This CDR3 is built from 18 residues. The V gene's germline CDR1 is SGHNT and CDR2 YENEEA. The CDR3 sequence: CASSLRPEELASGNTIYF. The CDR3 coding sequence is TGTGCCAGCAGCTTGAGGCCAGAGGAGCTAGCCTCTGGAAACACCATATATTTT.

This sequence joins TRBV23-1 and TRBJ2-2; D is perhaps TRBD1 (5 bases). TRBV23-1 is recorded as an ORF, its role being uncertain. V was pared by 6 bases and J by 3 bases, with 23 bases between. CDR3 length: 18 residues. This chain's CDR3 is CASSRRSIGRDDTGELFF. The CDR3 DNA follows: TGCGCCAGCAGCCGCAGGAGTATAGGCAGGGATGACACCGGGGAGCTGTTTTTT.

This clone was observed a single time. The chain couples TRBV7-5 to TRBJ1-2; whether TRBD1, the table's D call, matches the DNA was not checked. TRBV7-5 is shown as a pseudogene. This CDR3 is built from 15 residues. The CDR3 DNA sequence: TGTGCCAGCAGCTTATCCCGGGACAGTCTAAATGGCTACACCTTC. Its protein is CASSLSRDSLNGYTF.